This T cell receptor (beta chain) was sequenced for a study of Ad26.COV2.S vaccination and SARS-CoV-2 variants. Study-level information: Ad26.COV2.S arm of COV1001 included the donor.

Treatment: about 20 received Ad26.COV2.S at low or high dose, single or two shots; several received placebo; per-sample allocation not given. The samples were gathered on day 63 after the first injection of vaccine or placebo. Assay: immunoSEQ multiplex PCR; the TCRdb copy retains only in-frame clones and omits some. Of approximately 480,000 clones in the sample, approximately 90% were seen once. The count of this clone is one. Its target is unknown. The study's findings and limits: It was found that vaccine and placebo recipients had similar non-spike TCR breadth. Total responses of T cells may have been underestimated by the analyses of TCR breadth and depth.

Source: peripheral blood, taken in a trial of Ad26.COV2.S vaccine versus placebo. This clonotype originated in a person between 18 and 59 years old who received the Ad26.COV2.S COVID-19 vaccine or a placebo.

The CDR3 loop is CATSIDGYGYTF. The CDR3 DNA follows: TGTGCCACCTCTATCGATGGGTATGGCTACACCTTC. This chain joins TRBV28 and TRBJ1-2; no definite D call. Trimming shortened V by 10 bases and J by 5 bases, and 14 bases separated the two germline ends. This CDR3 has 12 amino acids. Germline values: CDR1 MDHEN, CDR2 SYDVKM.